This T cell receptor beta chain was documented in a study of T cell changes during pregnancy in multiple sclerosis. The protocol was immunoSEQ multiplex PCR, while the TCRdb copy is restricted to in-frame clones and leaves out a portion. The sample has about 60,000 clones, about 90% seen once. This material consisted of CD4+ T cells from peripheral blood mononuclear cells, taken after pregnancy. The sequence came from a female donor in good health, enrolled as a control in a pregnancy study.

CDR3 region: CASRLNSNTEAFF. The CDR3 bases are TGTGCCAGCAGACTCAACTCGAACACTGAAGCTTTCTTT. The gene calls are TRBV6-6 and TRBJ1-1, with unresolved D. Germline values: CDR1 MNHNY, CDR2 SVGAGI (reference sequence). The V end lost 6 bases, the J end lost 1 base, and 9 bases lay between the germline ends. This CDR3 comprises 13 residues.